Given below is one TCR beta chain in context. Germline V CDR1 and CDR2: LNHNV, YYDKDF (reference sequence). This CDR3 contains 11 residues. The V end was cut by 3 bases, the J end by 7 bases, with 6 bases between. These data originate in a study of T cell changes during pregnancy in multiple sclerosis. Only in-frame clones appear in the TCRdb table, and some are missing; sequencing was by immunoSEQ multiplex PCR. The table lists fewer than 60,000 clones, 90% of them singletons, with about 5.8% in the top ten. The receptor was derived from a female donor in good health, enrolled as a control in a pregnancy study. Sequencing used peripheral blood, obtained in the third trimester of pregnancy. The chain carries TRBV15 and TRBJ1-2; D unclear. The CDR3 DNA reads TGTGCCACCAGCAGGGAGGGTGGCTACACCTTC. Translated: CATSREGGYTF.